This TCR beta chain is from a study of cytomegalovirus exposure and HLA in healthy donors. Primers for the PCR totalled 60 Vbeta and 13 Jbeta. Clones were sequenced by immunoSEQ multiplex PCR, and TCRdb holds only the in-frame ones, with some missing. The sample yields tens of thousands of clones, 75% seen once. The CDR3 loop spans 13 amino acids. Germline V CDR1 and CDR2: SQVTM, ANQGSEA. V shed 4 bases and J shed 0 bases, with 9 bases lying between them. The genes are TRBV29-1 and TRBJ1-1, with D perhaps matching TRBD1 (5 bases). Sequenced input: PBMCs. This TCR was recovered from a woman between 40 and 50 years old in good health and CMV-seropositive. CDR3 in amino acids: CSVVRGMNTEAFF. In nucleotides, the CDR3 is TGCAGCGTTGTTAGGGGTATGAACACTGAAGCTTTCTTT. Using reference TRBV29-1 and TRBJ1-1 for the parts outside the CDR3, the full variable domain is SAVISQKPSRDICQRGTSLTIQCQVDSQVTMMFWYRQQPGQSLTLIATANQGSEATYESGFVIDKFPISRPNLTFSTLTVSNMSPEDSSIYLCSVVRGMNTEAFFGQGTRLTVV.